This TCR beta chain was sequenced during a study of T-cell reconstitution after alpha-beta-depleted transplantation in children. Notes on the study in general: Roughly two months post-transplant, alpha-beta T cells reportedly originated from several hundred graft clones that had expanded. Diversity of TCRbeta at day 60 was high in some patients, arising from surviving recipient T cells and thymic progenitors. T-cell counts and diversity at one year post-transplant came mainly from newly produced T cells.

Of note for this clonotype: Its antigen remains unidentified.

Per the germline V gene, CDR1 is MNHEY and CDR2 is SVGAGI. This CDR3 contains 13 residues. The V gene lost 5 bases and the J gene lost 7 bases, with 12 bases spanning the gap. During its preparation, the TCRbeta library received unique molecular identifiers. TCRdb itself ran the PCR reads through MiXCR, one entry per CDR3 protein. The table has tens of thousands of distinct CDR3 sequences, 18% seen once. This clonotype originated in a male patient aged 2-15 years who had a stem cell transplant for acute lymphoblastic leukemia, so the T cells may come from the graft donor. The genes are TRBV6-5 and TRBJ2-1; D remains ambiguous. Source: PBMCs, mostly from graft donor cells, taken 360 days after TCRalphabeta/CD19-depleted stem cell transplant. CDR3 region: CASSTGRWNEQFF. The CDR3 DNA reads TGTGCCAGCAGTACCGGACGGTGGAATGAGCAGTTCTTC.